Shown below are 24 T cell receptor beta chains from a single sample sequenced in a study of blood T cell repertoires in COVID-19. Some clones are missing from TCRdb's copy, which holds only in-frame ones; the method was immunoSEQ multiplex PCR. The sample holds about 330,000 clones, nearly 90% seen once. The sequenced sample was PBMCs or T cells enriched from blood (not recorded which). The origin of the receptors is a woman in her twenties or thirties who had recovered from COVID-19.

The chain joins TRBV6-5 to TRBJ1-1, with D maybe TRBD1 (5 bases). Germline V CDR1 and CDR2: MNHEY, SVGAGI. Trimming cost V 7 bases and J 9 bases, with 15 bases left between them. The CDR3 sequence is 12 residues long. CDR3 sequence reads: CASMGNPGKAFF. The CDR3 nucleotides read TGTGCCAGCATGGGCAACCCAGGGAAAGCTTTCTTT.

This clone appeared a single time. The genes are TRBV5-1 and TRBJ2-1; TRBD2 agrees at 10 bases. There are 15 residues in the CDR3. Germline values: CDR1 SGHRS, CDR2 YFSETQ. The ends lost 6 bases at V and 3 bases at J; junction bases unmatched: 6. In DNA, the CDR3 is TGCGCCAGCACACCAACTAGCGGGGTCTACAATGAGCAGTTCTTC. Translation gives CASTPTSGVYNEQFF.

There are a few counts of this clone. This rearrangement joins TRBV16 to TRBJ1-1, with TRBD1 as a possible D gene (5 bases). There are 16 residues in the CDR3. From germline, CDR1 is KGHSY and CDR2 FQNENV. Trimming left V 1 base short and J 0 bases short, with 12 bases between. CDR3 sequence: CASSQFPGHLNTEAFF. The CDR3 bases are TGTGCCAGCAGCCAATTTCCAGGACACCTGAACACTGAAGCTTTCTTT.

CDR3 coding DNA: TGTGCCAGCAGTTTATTGGGTGGGACAGAGAACACTGAAGCTTTCTTT. This gives the protein CASSLLGGTENTEAFF. This chain uses TRBV27 with TRBJ1-1, with 7 bases matching TRBD1. CDR3 length: 16 residues. The trim removed 1 base at V and 1 base at J, leaving 6 bases unmatched. Germline V CDR1 and CDR2: MNHEY, SMNVEV (reference sequence).

The J gene is TRBJ2-1, the V gene TRBV4-1; possibly TRBD1 for D (6 bases). Germline V gives CDR1 MGHRA, CDR2 YSYEKL. This CDR3 spans 15 amino acids. V was clipped by 0 bases and J by 3 bases, with 9 bases between them. CDR3 sequence (DNA): TGCGCCAGCAGCCAAGATTGGGACATCTACAATGAGCAGTTCTTC. Translation: CASSQDWDIYNEQFF.

Ten or more counts support this clone. This chain connects TRBV10-3 to TRBJ2-7; 9 bases are shared with TRBD1. There are 13 residues in the CDR3. CDR1 ENHRY and CDR2 SYGVKD come from the germline V gene. The ends lost 8 bases at V and 3 bases at J; junction bases unmatched: 5. The CDR3 is CAIRDRVHYEQYF. The CDR3 region has the DNA TGTGCCATCCGGGACAGGGTACACTACGAGCAGTACTTC.

V usage is TRBV6-5 and J usage is TRBJ2-7; D gene ambiguous. Looked up from germline, CDR1 is MNHEY and CDR2 is SVGAGI. V lost 2 bases and J 6 bases, leaving 11 bases between the germline ends. The CDR3 runs to 13 residues. DNA of the CDR3: TGTGCCAGCAGTTACGGGTCCAGGTTCGAGCAGTACTTC. Its protein is CASSYGSRFEQYF.

The chain is built from TRBV20-1 and TRBJ1-2; 7 bases are shared with TRBD1. Germline CDR1 and CDR2: DFQATT and SNEGSKA (reference sequence). Losses at the gene ends were 3 bases for V and 1 base for J; bases not matched to a gene: 5. The CDR3 covers 14 residues. CDR3 residues: CSASPRQGNYGYTF. The CDR3 bases are TGCAGTGCTAGTCCACGACAGGGTAACTATGGCTACACCTTC.

The rearrangement links TRBV6-5 to TRBJ1-5, with TRBD1 matching 10 bases. This CDR3 has 15 amino acids. Germline values: CDR1 MNHEY, CDR2 SVGAGI. With 6 bases clipped from V and 1 base from J, the junction kept 3 bases outside the gene matches. The CDR3 region has the DNA TGTGCCAGCAGGGGGACAGGGGCCAGCAATCAGCCCCAGCATTTT. It codes for CASRGTGASNQPQHF.

About this clone itself: Additional DNA sequences in this sample encode the identical CDR3. The chain combines TRBV2 with TRBJ1-1; D gene uncertain. Germline loops: CDR1 SNHLY, CDR2 FYNNEI. Between the trimmed V and J ends, which lost 2 bases and 2 bases, there was a span of 9 bases. The CDR3 sequence is 14 residues long. In DNA form, the CDR3 reads TGTGCCAGCAGTGAAAGGAGGGCAAACACTGAAGCTTTCTTT. This encodes CASSERRANTEAFF.

This clone came up a few times. The V call is TRBV7-8, the J call TRBJ1-2, with D perhaps TRBD1 (5 bases). CDR1 and CDR2 from the germline V gene are SGHVS and FQNEAQ. Trimming shortened V by 3 bases and J by 4 bases, and 12 bases separated the two germline ends. The CDR3 consists of 14 residues. The CDR3 reads CASSFTQGLYGYTF. DNA for the CDR3: TGTGCCAGCAGCTTCACTCAGGGACTCTATGGCTACACCTTC.

The chain couples TRBV30 to TRBJ1-2; 9 bases align to TRBD1. CDR1 GTSNPN and CDR2 SVGIG come from the germline V gene (reference sequence). The CDR3 is 12 amino acids. The ends lost 4 bases at V and 10 bases at J; junction bases unmatched: 7. CDR3 region: CAWNSHRGPYTF. CDR3 sequence (DNA): TGTGCCTGGAATTCCCACAGGGGGCCCTACACCTTC. Full variable domain (rest looked up from reference TRBV30 and TRBJ1-2): SQTIHQWPATLVQPVGSPLSLECTVEGTSNPNLYWYRQAAGRGLQLLFYSVGIGQISSEVPQNLSASRPQDRQFILSSKKLLLSDSGFYLCAWNSHRGPYTFGSGTRLTVV.

The chain employs TRBV18 and TRBJ2-6, with TRBD2 as a possible D gene (5 bases). Germline CDR1 and CDR2: KGHSH and LQKENI. V lost 2 bases to trimming and J lost 1 base, with 9 bases between them. There are 16 residues in the CDR3. CDR3 bases: TGTGCCAGCTCACCAGGGAGTGAATCTGGGGCCAACGTCCTGACTTTC. Translated, it gives CASSPGSESGANVLTF.

The V call is TRBV5-1, the J call TRBJ2-7; D is unclear. V was cut by 1 base and J by 0 bases, with 8 bases left in between. There are 14 residues in the CDR3. Germline-derived CDR1 and CDR2 are SGHRS and YFSETQ. The CDR3 sequence is CASSLTDYSYEQYF. In DNA, the CDR3 is TGCGCCAGCAGCTTGACAGATTACTCCTACGAGCAGTACTTC.

The J gene is TRBJ2-3, the V gene TRBV5-1; 13 nucleotides line up with TRBD2. CDR3 length equals 16 residues. Germline V gene lookup returns CDR1 SGHRS and CDR2 YFSETQ. V dropped 2 bases and J dropped 6; count of bases not matched to a gene: 6. The CDR3 loop reads CASSFSRTSGGDTQYF. The CDR3 DNA sequence: TGCGCCAGCAGCTTTTCCCGGACTAGCGGGGGTGATACGCAGTATTTT.

The J gene is TRBJ2-1, the V gene TRBV7-6; 8 nucleotides line up with TRBD1. Per germline, CDR1 SGHVS and CDR2 FNYEAQ. Trimming at V came to 3 bases and at J to 6 bases, leaving 4 bases not matched to a gene. The CDR3 extends over 14 amino acids. The CDR3 protein is CASSLGQVGNEQFF. The CDR3, as DNA: TGTGCCAGCAGCTTGGGACAGGTCGGCAATGAGCAGTTCTTC.

The chain employs TRBV19 and TRBJ1-1; 9 nucleotides agree with TRBD1. The V gene's germline CDR1 is LNHDA and CDR2 SQIVND (reference sequence). The CDR3 has 15 residues. With V trimmed by 0 bases and J by 4 bases, 3 bases remained unmatched. CDR3 sequence (DNA): TGTGCCAGTAGTATAGACGACAGGGGGTCCACTGAAGCTTTCTTT. The encoded protein is CASSIDDRGSTEAFF.

In the case of this clone: An end of the junction does not agree with germline; a read error may underlie this. The V gene is TRBV27, the J gene TRBJ1-1; no clear D. The CDR3 extends over 13 amino acids. Germline CDR1 reads MNHEY; CDR2 reads SMNVEV (reference sequence). CDR3: CASQGGPITEAFF. The CDR3 DNA is TGCGCCTCTCAAGGAGGCCCTATCACTGAAGCTTTCTTT.

The rearrangement links TRBV6-5 to TRBJ1-2; 7 bases are shared with TRBD1. V shed 7 bases, J shed 8 bases, and the junction held 13 bases outside the gene matches. CDR3 size: 14 residues. Per germline, CDR1 MNHEY and CDR2 SVGAGI. CDR3 sequence (DNA): TGTGCCAGCAACCCCGCCACAGGGGTTGGCGGCTACACCTTC. Amino acids: CASNPATGVGGYTF.

The J gene is TRBJ1-2, the V gene TRBV4-1, with 7 bases identical to TRBD1. CDR1 is MGHRA, CDR2 YSYEKL, per germline. The CDR3 totals 17 residues. J gave up 0 bases and V 4 bases, and 11 bases lay outside the gene matches. The CDR3 DNA reads TGCGCCAGCAGCCCCAAGAGACTCGGGACAGCTAACTATGGCTACACCTTC. Encoded protein: CASSPKRLGTANYGYTF.

The rearrangement joins TRBV6-4 to TRBJ2-3, with 9 positions matching TRBD1. V trimming: 0 bases; J trimming: 4 bases; junction bases outside the gene matches: 2. The CDR3 consists of 15 residues. Per germline, CDR1 MRHNA and CDR2 SNTAGT. This CDR3 reads CASSDSTGGADTQYF. The CDR3 coding sequence is TGTGCCAGCAGTGACTCGACAGGGGGTGCAGATACGCAGTATTTT.

The chain combines TRBV4-3 with TRBJ1-1; D is ambiguous. The V end was cut by 0 bases, the J end by 2 bases, with 4 bases between. The germline V gene has CDR1 LGHNA and CDR2 YSLEER. The CDR3 contains 13 residues. The DNA of the CDR3 is TGCGCCAGCAGCCAAGATATCAACACTGAAGCTTTCTTT. This translates into CASSQDINTEAFF.

The chain has TRBV19 and TRBJ2-1, with 10 bases matching TRBD1. V shed 9 bases, J shed 6 bases, and the junction held 5 bases outside the gene matches. The CDR3 has 13 amino acids. Germline CDR1 is LNHDA and CDR2 is SQIVND (reference sequence). CDR3 in amino acids: CASRDRGTNEQFF. CDR3 nucleotide sequence: TGTGCCAGCCGGGACAGGGGAACCAATGAGCAGTTCTTC.

Comments on this clone: The same CDR3 is also encoded by other DNA sequences in this sample. The J gene is TRBJ1-1, the V gene TRBV30, with 9 positions matching TRBD1. V shed 5 bases and J 1 base; nucleotides not matched to a gene: 2. The CDR3 covers 13 residues. The V gene's germline CDR1 is GTSNPN and CDR2 SVGIG (reference sequence). CDR3 coding DNA: TGTGCCTGGTCGGGACAGGGGAACACTGAAGCTTTCTTT. It translates to CAWSGQGNTEAFF.